The 14 T cell receptor beta chains below all came from one sample that was sequenced in a study of T-cell memory formation after mild COVID-19. Via MiXCR, TCRdb re-called the 5' RACE reads, giving one row per CDR3 protein. The profile shows fewer than 700,000 distinct CDR3 sequences, less than 25% of them singletons. Sample: PBMCs or a T cell subset sorted from them (not recorded which). These receptors all come from an adult woman who had mild COVID-19 (a few samples of this study predate the infection). Cell type and time point are not known.

The rearrangement joins TRBV5-1 to TRBJ2-1, with D perhaps TRBD1 (5 bases). CDR1 is SGHRS and CDR2 is YFSETQ in the germline V gene. CDR3 length equals 14 residues. Trimming removed 5 bases at V and 8 bases at J, with 17 bases between. The CDR3 nucleotides read TGCGCCAGCAGTTTTACAGGCCCCCGTTATGAGCAGTTCTTC. It codes for CASSFTGPRYEQFF. The whole variable domain, remainder taken from reference TRBV5-1 and TRBJ2-1, is KAGVTQTPRYLIKTRGQQVTLSCSPISGHRSVSWYQQTPGQGLQFLFEYFSETQRNKGNFPGRFSGRQFSNSRSEMNVSTLELGDSALYLCASSFTGPRYEQFFGPGTRLTVL.

This clonotype has only a few counts. This chain uses TRBV7-8 with TRBJ2-1; 9 positions agree with TRBD1. CDR3 length: 16 amino acids. With V trimmed by 0 bases and J by 7 bases, 7 bases remained unmatched. CDR1 is SGHVS, CDR2 FQNEAQ, per germline. The chain's CDR3 is CASSLAGTGRENEQFF. DNA of the CDR3: TGTGCCAGCAGCTTAGCCGGGACAGGGAGGGAAAATGAGCAGTTCTTC. Drawing the rest from reference TRBV7-8 and TRBJ2-1, the complete variable domain is GAGVSQSPRYKVAKRGQDVALRCDPISGHVSLFWYQQALGQGPEFLTYFQNEAQLDKSGLPSDRFFAERPEGSVSTLKIQRTQQEDSAVYLCASSLAGTGRENEQFFGPGTRLTVL.

This clonotype was observed a few times. The chain links TRBV4-2 to TRBJ2-5; D is possibly TRBD1 or TRBD2 (6 bases each). Germline-derived CDR1 and CDR2 are LGHNA and YNFKEQ. There are 14 residues in the CDR3. V lost 1 base and J 4 bases, leaving 10 bases between the germline ends. CDR3 residues: CASSQVGGGETQYF. The CDR3, as DNA: TGTGCCAGCAGCCAAGTGGGGGGCGGAGAGACCCAGTACTTC.

This clonotype came up a few times. This chain connects TRBV11-2 to TRBJ1-1, with D hard to call. The V end lost 1 base, the J end lost 4 bases, and 13 bases lay between the germline ends. The CDR3 consists of 15 residues. CDR1 SGHAT and CDR2 FQNNGV come from the germline V gene. The CDR3 reads CASSLGRARGTEAFF. CDR3 DNA sequence: TGTGCCAGCAGCTTAGGGAGGGCCCGAGGCACTGAAGCTTTCTTT.

This clonotype was seen more than once but under ten times. V is TRBV4-1 and J is TRBJ2-7; no clear D. The V gene lost 3 bases and the J gene lost 5 bases, with 17 bases spanning the gap. This CDR3 is built from 15 residues. The germline V gene has CDR1 MGHRA and CDR2 YSYEKL. The CDR3: CASSHGTYAADEQYF. CDR3 nucleotides: TGCGCCAGCAGCCACGGCACCTACGCTGCGGACGAGCAGTACTTC.

This chain joins TRBV18 and TRBJ2-3; D tentatively fits TRBD1 or TRBD2 (5 bases each). The CDR3 length is 19 residues. Germline V gene sequence: CDR1 KGHSH, CDR2 LQKENI. Trimming cost V 6 bases and J 2 bases, with 27 bases left between them. CDR3 DNA sequence: TGTGCCAGCTCTCCCCGACCTCGCCGGGACGGACCTTACACAGATACGCAGTATTTT. Encoded protein: CASSPRPRRDGPYTDTQYF.

V usage is TRBV11-2 and J usage is TRBJ1-3; a weak D match, TRBD1 (5 bases). There are 19 residues in the CDR3. V shed 1 base and J shed 2 bases, with 21 bases lying between them. Germline V lookup: CDR1 SGHAT, CDR2 FQNNGV. Here the CDR3 reads CASSLVIPQGPGAGNTIYF. CDR3 nucleotide sequence: TGTGCCAGCAGCTTAGTAATCCCGCAGGGCCCGGGTGCTGGAAACACCATATATTTT.

The gene calls are TRBV12-3 or TRBV12-4 and TRBJ1-4, with D unresolved. The CDR3 contains 14 residues. The V end lost 3 bases, the J end lost 0 bases, and 5 bases lay between the germline ends. The CDR3 spells CASSLAATNEKLFF. The CDR3, as DNA: TGTGCCAGCAGTTTGGCCGCAACTAATGAAAAACTGTTTTTT.

The chain recombines TRBV14 with TRBJ1-1; 7 nucleotides match TRBD1. The CDR3 is 16 amino acids. The germline V gene encodes CDR1 SGHDN and CDR2 FVKESK. Trimming removed 6 bases from V and 10 bases from J; junction bases left unmatched: 20. CDR3 residues: CASSTKTGVWAPGAFF. In DNA form, the CDR3 reads TGTGCCAGCAGTACCAAAACAGGGGTTTGGGCCCCCGGAGCTTTCTTT.

The J gene is TRBJ2-7, the V gene TRBV5-1; 11 bases align to TRBD2. This CDR3 region has 15 residues. The V gene's germline CDR1 is SGHRS and CDR2 YFSETQ. Germline trimming cut 3 bases from V and 3 bases from J; bases unmatched to any gene: 5. CDR3 in DNA: TGCGCCAGCAGCTCTCCGGGACTAGCGGACTACGAGCAGTACTTC. It translates to CASSSPGLADYEQYF.

The CDR3: CASSLSGVVTEAFF. DNA of the CDR3: TGTGCCAGCAGTCTGTCCGGGGTTGTAACTGAAGCTTTCTTT. The chain carries TRBV25-1 and TRBJ1-1; D is uncertain. The CDR3 extends over 14 amino acids. Germline V gene data show CDR1 as MGHDK and CDR2 as SYGVNS. Trimming cost V 5 bases and J 5 bases, with 15 bases left between them.

The chain joins TRBV15 to TRBJ1-2; unclear D gene. Germline CDR1 LNHNV, CDR2 YYDKDF (reference sequence). CDR3 size: 13 residues. Deletions cut 0 bases from V and 4 bases from J, with 6 bases between. This CDR3 reads CATSRDGIYGYTF. The DNA for the CDR3 is TGTGCCACCAGCAGAGATGGGATCTATGGCTACACCTTC.

The rearrangement uses TRBV12-5 and TRBJ2-7; TRBD1 agrees at 10 bases. The germline V gene encodes CDR1 LGHNT and CDR2 FRNRAP. The CDR3 consists of 14 residues. Trimming at V came to 6 bases and at J to 5 bases, leaving 7 bases not matched to a gene. CDR3 in amino acids: CASGPGTGDHEQYF. CDR3 DNA: TGTGCTAGTGGACCCGGGACAGGGGACCACGAGCAGTACTTC. Full variable domain (missing parts from reference TRBV12-5 and TRBJ2-7): DARVTQTPRHKVTEMGQEVTMRCQPILGHNTVFWYRQTMMQGLELLAYFRNRAPLDDSGMPKDRFSAEMPDATLATLKIQPSEPRDSAVYFCASGPGTGDHEQYFGPGTRLTVT.

The CDR3 DNA sequence: TGTGCCAGCAGTGAAAATCGACTAGGAGATACGCAGTATTTT. Protein sequence: CASSENRLGDTQYF. The chain combines TRBV2 with TRBJ2-3, with D possibly being TRBD2 (6 bases). The CDR3 is made up of 14 amino acids. V lost 2 bases, J lost 5 bases, and 11 bases lay in between. The germline gives CDR1 SNHLY, CDR2 FYNNEI.